The rows below give T cell receptor beta chains drawn from one sample of a study of T-cell reconstitution after alpha-beta-depleted transplantation in children. TCRdb re-called the PCR reads with MiXCR, one entry per CDR3 protein. The table includes roughly 310,000 distinct CDR3 sequences, around 25% detected once. Sequences were derived from PBMCs, mostly from graft donor cells, sampled 180 days after TCRalphabeta/CD19-depleted stem cell transplant. These receptors were collected from a male patient aged 5 to 17 who had a stem cell transplant for acute lymphoblastic leukemia, so the T cells may come from the graft donor. The CDR3 runs from the conserved cysteine through the conserved F or W. The D gene is left open where the match is weak. Only some rows state a clone size, as once, few, many or a class for expanded clones.

V gene	D gene	clone size	J gene	CDR3 protein	CDR3 DNA
TRBV21-1	-	few	TRBJ2-7	CASRYRDRGLPTVYEQYF	TGTGCCAGCAGATACCGGGACAGGGGGCTGCCTACGGTCTACGAGCAGTACTTC
TRBV29-1	-	few	TRBJ1-2	CSALGSRGYTF	TGCAGCGCCCTAGGGTCGAGGGGCTACACCTTC
TRBV10-3	TRBD1	-	TRBJ2-5	CAIRHGTEQETQYF	TGTGCCATCAGGCACGGGACAGAACAAGAGACCCAGTACTTC
TRBV3-1	TRBD1	-	TRBJ2-1	CASSPRDRGPFF	TGTGCCAGCAGCCCCCGGGACAGGGGTCCGTTCTTC
TRBV20-1	TRBD1	few	TRBJ2-5	CSARDPGQGQETQYF	TGCAGTGCTAGAGATCCAGGACAGGGGCAAGAGACCCAGTACTTC
TRBV6-1	-	few	TRBJ2-7	CASSDLDNSYEQYF	TGTGCCAGCAGTGATTTGGACAACTCCTACGAGCAGTACTTC
TRBV27	-	few	TRBJ2-2	CASSLGVITPYTGELFF	TGTGCCAGCAGTTTAGGTGTCATAACACCTTACACCGGGGAGCTGTTTTTT
TRBV5-6	TRBD2	-	TRBJ2-1	CASRDSGLAGALTYNEQFF	TGTGCCAGCAGGGACTCGGGACTAGCGGGAGCTCTAACCTACAATGAGCAGTTCTTC
TRBV20-1	TRBD2	-	TRBJ2-1	CSASGRGSYNEQFF	TGCAGTGCTAGCGGGAGGGGGTCCTACAATGAGCAGTTCTTC
TRBV12-3/TRBV12-4	-	few	TRBJ2-7	CASSLAPRVQYF	TGTGCCAGCAGTTTAGCGCCCCGGGTGCAGTACTTC
TRBV5-1	-	few	TRBJ2-3	CASSFASGGTDTQYF	TGCGCCAGCAGCTTCGCCTCGGGGGGCACAGATACGCAGTATTTT
TRBV28	TRBD1	-	TRBJ2-7	CASRGQGYYEQYF	TGTGCCAGCAGAGGACAGGGGTACTACGAGCAGTACTTC
TRBV20-1	-	-	TRBJ2-3	CSARPREGLTDTQYF	TGCAGTGCTAGACCCAGGGAAGGGCTCACAGATACGCAGTATTTT
TRBV5-1	TRBD2	many	TRBJ2-3	CASRAGEFYRNTQYF	TGCGCCAGCAGGGCGGGAGAATTCTACAGAAATACGCAGTATTTT
TRBV27	-	once	TRBJ1-1	CASSFRGAPEAFF	TGTGCCAGCAGTTTTAGGGGGGCCCCTGAAGCTTTCTTT
TRBV5-1	-	few	TRBJ1-2	CASSLESTTNYGYTF	TGCGCCAGCAGCTTGGAATCTACAACTAACTATGGCTACACCTTC
TRBV4-1	TRBD2	few	TRBJ2-5	CASSQDLGGLGETQYF	TGCGCCAGCAGCCAAGATTTAGGGGGACTAGGGGAGACCCAGTACTTC
TRBV5-1	-	-	TRBJ1-2	CASSLMGQDNGYTF	TGCGCCAGCAGCTTGATGGGACAAGACAATGGCTACACCTTC
TRBV6-1	-	-	TRBJ2-5	CASSQTTGPYQETQYF	TGTGCCAGCAGTCAGACGACAGGCCCGTACCAAGAGACCCAGTACTTC
TRBV6-1	TRBD2	-	TRBJ2-1	CASTLVVAGANEQFF	TGTGCCAGCACCCTGGTAGTAGCGGGAGCTAATGAGCAGTTCTTC
TRBV24-1	-	-	TRBJ2-3	CATSDWAFHTDTQYF	TGTGCCACCAGTGATTGGGCCTTCCACACAGATACGCAGTATTTT
TRBV6-5	-	-	TRBJ2-5	CASSYGQRSETQYF	TGTGCCAGCAGTTACGGGCAGAGATCGGAGACCCAGTACTTC
TRBV7-9	TRBD1	-	TRBJ1-2	CASSLVGQRSYGYTF	TGTGCCAGCAGCTTAGTGGGACAGCGCTCCTATGGCTACACCTTC
TRBV7-9	-	-	TRBJ2-1	CASSLAPQLYNEQFF	TGTGCCAGCAGCTTAGCCCCCCAGCTATACAATGAGCAGTTCTTC
TRBV9	TRBD2	-	TRBJ2-1	CASSRGTTSYNEQFF	TGTGCCAGCAGCCGAGGGACTACCTCCTACAATGAGCAGTTCTTC
TRBV12-3/TRBV12-4	-	-	TRBJ2-7	CASSGAPAQAYEQYF	TGTGCCAGCAGTGGCGCCCCAGCGCAGGCCTACGAGCAGTACTTC
TRBV2	-	-	TRBJ2-7	CASSTGEEQYF	TGTGCCAGCAGCACAGGTGAAGAGCAGTACTTC
TRBV7-6	TRBD2	few	TRBJ2-1	CASSLWELASNEQFF	TGTGCCAGCAGCCTATGGGAACTAGCGAGCAATGAGCAGTTCTTC
TRBV9	-	few	TRBJ1-3	CASSVEGSGGNTIYF	TGTGCCAGCAGCGTAGAAGGCAGCGGAGGAAACACCATATATTTT
TRBV5-1	TRBD2	-	TRBJ2-3	CASSLPRGSGTTDTQYF	TGCGCCAGCAGCTTGCCACGGGGTAGCGGGACGACAGATACGCAGTATTTT
TRBV6-1	TRBD2	few	TRBJ2-7	CASRPGLAVGGQYF	TGTGCCAGCAGGCCCGGACTAGCGGTAGGAGGGCAGTACTTC
TRBV6-1	-	few	TRBJ2-7	CASRRVGAYEQYF	TGTGCCAGCAGAAGAGTGGGGGCCTACGAGCAGTACTTC
TRBV30	-	-	TRBJ1-4	CAWSGEKLFF	TGTGCCTGGAGCGGAGAAAAACTGTTTTTT
TRBV4-2	TRBD2	-	TRBJ2-3	CASSQERSGNTDTQYF	TGTGCCAGCAGCCAAGAACGTAGCGGGAACACAGATACGCAGTATTTT
TRBV5-1	TRBD1	many	TRBJ1-1	CASSFPVGTGRKAFF	TGCGCCAGCAGCTTTCCTGTAGGGACAGGGAGAAAAGCTTTCTTT
TRBV3-1	-	few	TRBJ2-1	CASSLLGGPYNEQFF	TGTGCCAGCAGCCTCTTAGGAGGGCCGTACAATGAGCAGTTCTTC
TRBV7-7	TRBD2	-	TRBJ2-5	CASSLDRAGGRETQYF	TGTGCCAGCAGCTTAGACCGAGCGGGAGGCAGGGAGACCCAGTACTTC
TRBV5-1	TRBD1	few	TRBJ2-2	CASSQQGHSNTGELFF	TGCGCCAGCAGCCAACAGGGGCACTCGAACACCGGGGAGCTGTTTTTT
TRBV3-1	-	few	TRBJ1-5	CASSQDVRQPQHF	TGTGCCAGCAGCCAAGATGTGCGCCAGCCCCAGCATTTT
TRBV12-3/TRBV12-4	TRBD2	-	TRBJ2-1	CASSLVAGVVNEQFF	TGTGCCAGCAGTTTAGTAGCGGGAGTGGTCAATGAGCAGTTCTTC
TRBV4-1	-	-	TRBJ2-7	CASSQAHSYEQYF	TGCGCCAGCAGCCAAGCCCACTCCTACGAGCAGTACTTC
TRBV20-1	-	-	TRBJ2-1	CSARAHTINNEQFF	TGCAGTGCTAGGGCCCATACTATAAACAATGAGCAGTTCTTC
TRBV5-8	TRBD2	many	TRBJ2-2	CASSLRLAGITGELFF	TGTGCCAGCAGCTTGAGGCTAGCGGGAATAACCGGGGAGCTGTTTTTT
TRBV6-5	-	-	TRBJ2-7	CASSYSWGANSYEQYF	TGTGCCAGCAGTTACTCATGGGGGGCGAATAGCTACGAGCAGTACTTC
TRBV9	TRBD2	-	TRBJ2-2	CASSLDYPGLAGGWELFF	TGTGCCAGCAGCCTGGACTACCCCGGACTAGCGGGAGGGTGGGAGCTGTTTTTT
TRBV12-3/TRBV12-4	-	many	TRBJ1-2	CASSRDGPYGYTF	TGTGCCAGCAGCCGGGACGGACCCTATGGCTACACCTTC
TRBV9	-	few	TRBJ2-3	CASSPQPNLNTQYF	TGTGCCAGCAGCCCGCAACCTAATCTAAATACGCAGTATTTT
TRBV12-3/TRBV12-4	-	-	TRBJ2-3	CASSLVRLDTQYF	TGTGCCAGCAGTTTAGTCAGACTAGATACGCAGTATTTT
TRBV29-1	TRBD2	-	TRBJ2-1	CSVEVRGLAPSSYNEQFF	TGCAGCGTTGAAGTCAGGGGACTAGCGCCTAGCTCCTACAATGAGCAGTTCTTC
TRBV5-5	-	few	TRBJ2-1	CASSLWADNEQFF	TGTGCCAGCAGCTTATGGGCCGACAATGAGCAGTTCTTC
TRBV7-7	-	-	TRBJ2-1	CASSFWPVAGSSSYNEQFF	TGTGCCAGCAGCTTCTGGCCCGTCGCGGGTTCAAGCTCCTACAATGAGCAGTTCTTC
TRBV12-3/TRBV12-4	-	-	TRBJ2-5	CASSFRVAQETQYF	TGTGCCAGCAGTTTCAGGGTGGCTCAAGAGACCCAGTACTTC
TRBV9	-	few	TRBJ2-5	CASSRRGETQYF	TGTGCCAGCAGCCGTCGTGGGGAGACCCAGTACTTC